These 5 T cell receptor beta chains were sequenced from one sample in a study of cytomegalovirus exposure and HLA in healthy donors. Researchers ran the PCR with 60 Vbeta and 13 Jbeta primers. The method was immunoSEQ multiplex PCR; TCRdb's version includes in-frame clones alone and lacks a portion of them. The sample includes under 130,000 clones, under 80% of them seen just once. The sample comprised PBMCs. The receptors shown here come from a woman aged 18-29 years in good health and CMV-seropositive.

The CDR3 nucleotides are TGTGCCAGCAGCGTAGTCGGACAGAACACTGAAGCTTTCTTT. Protein sequence: CASSVVGQNTEAFF. The chain has TRBV9 and TRBJ1-1, with D perhaps matching TRBD1 (5 bases). Trimming left V 0 bases short and J 1 base short, with 7 bases between. In germline, CDR1 is SGDLS, CDR2 YYNGEE. The CDR3 covers 14 residues.

This clone was seen a few times. The junction does not match germline at one end; this may be a read error. The J gene is TRBJ2-7, the V gene TRBV7-8; a possible D gene is TRBD1 (6 bases). Germline V gives CDR1 SGHVS, CDR2 FQNEAQ. The CDR3 has 14 residues. The CDR3 DNA is TGTGCCAGCAGCTCAAACTCGGAAGGACAGCTGTCCTTTTTC. Translation gives CASSSNSEGQLSFF.

The chain uses TRBV2 and TRBJ1-2, with 8 bases matching TRBD1. This CDR3 has 15 amino acids. V was pared by 6 bases and J by 2 bases, with 8 bases of the junction left unmatched. CDR1 and CDR2 from the germline V gene are SNHLY and FYNNEI. The CDR3 loop is CASRDTGGRNYGYTF. DNA for the CDR3: TGTGCCAGCAGGGATACAGGGGGAAGGAACTATGGCTACACCTTC.

This chain connects TRBV11-1 to TRBJ2-3, with 11 bases matching TRBD2. The CDR3 runs to 15 residues. The junction had 5 bases not matched to a gene; V was cut back by 5 bases and J by 4 bases. Germline assignment: CDR1 SGHAT and CDR2 FQDESV (reference sequence). The CDR3 protein is CASSLSGGGADTQYF. DNA of the CDR3: TGTGCCAGCAGCCTTAGCGGGGGGGGCGCAGATACGCAGTATTTT.

The table lists this clone with a count of one. The chain carries TRBV14 and TRBJ2-7, with no clear D. With 4 bases removed from V and 10 bases from J, the gap between germline ends came to 14 bases. This CDR3 comprises 12 residues. The germline gives CDR1 SGHDN, CDR2 FVKESK. CDR3 protein: CASSPGWADQYF. The CDR3 nucleotides read TGTGCCAGCAGCCCTGGGTGGGCAGACCAGTACTTC. The full variable domain, in which reference TRBV14 and TRBJ2-7 provide the parts outside the CDR3, is EAGVTQFPSHSVIEKGQTVTLRCDPISGHDNLYWYRRVMGKEIKFLLHFVKESKQDESGMPNNRFLAERTGGTYSTLKVQPAELEDSGVYFCASSPGWADQYFGPGTRLTVT.